The clone carrying this T cell receptor beta chain was seen repeatedly, ten times or more. This specimen comes from a study of Graves' ophthalmopathy and Graves' hyperthyroidism. This CDR3 has 14 amino acids. Germline CDR1 and CDR2: SEHNR and FQNEAQ (reference sequence). Trimming pared 0 bases from V and 4 bases from J, leaving 10 bases between. Beta-chain TCR CDR3 regions were amplified from RNA transcripts. First-round RT-PCR with HTBI primers preceded a second-round multiplex PCR. One entry per CDR3 protein results from TCRdb running MiXCR on the multiplex PCR reads. Of about 590,000 distinct CDR3 sequences in the sample, under 45% were seen once.

The source is an adult man with Graves' hyperthyroidism. The gene calls are TRBV7-9 and TRBJ2-7; TRBD1 might be the D (6 bases). Sequenced: peripheral blood or thyroid tissue (not recorded which). As DNA, the CDR3 is TGTGCCAGCAGCTTAGCGGGGGCCCTATACGAGCAGTACTTC. Encoded protein: CASSLAGALYEQYF.